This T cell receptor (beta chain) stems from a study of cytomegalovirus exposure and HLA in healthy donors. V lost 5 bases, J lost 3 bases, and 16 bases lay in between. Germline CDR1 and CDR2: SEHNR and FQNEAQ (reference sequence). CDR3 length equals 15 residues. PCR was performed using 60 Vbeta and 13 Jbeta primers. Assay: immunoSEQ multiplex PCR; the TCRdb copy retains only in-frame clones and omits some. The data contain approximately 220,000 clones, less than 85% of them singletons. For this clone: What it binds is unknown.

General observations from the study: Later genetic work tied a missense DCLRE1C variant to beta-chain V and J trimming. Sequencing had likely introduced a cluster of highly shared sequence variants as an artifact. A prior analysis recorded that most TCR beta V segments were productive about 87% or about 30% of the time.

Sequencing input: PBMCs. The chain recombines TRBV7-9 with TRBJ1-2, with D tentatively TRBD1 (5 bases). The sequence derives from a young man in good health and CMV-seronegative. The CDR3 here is CASSKPAKGDYGYTF. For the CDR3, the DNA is TGTGCCAGCAGCAAGCCCGCCAAAGGGGACTATGGCTACACCTTC. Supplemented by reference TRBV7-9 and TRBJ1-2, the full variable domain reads DTGVSQNPRHKITKRGQNVTFRCDPISEHNRLYWYRQTLGQGPEFLTYFQNEAQLEKSRLLSDRFSAERPKGSFSTLEIQRTEQGDSAMYLCASSKPAKGDYGYTFGSGTRLTVV.